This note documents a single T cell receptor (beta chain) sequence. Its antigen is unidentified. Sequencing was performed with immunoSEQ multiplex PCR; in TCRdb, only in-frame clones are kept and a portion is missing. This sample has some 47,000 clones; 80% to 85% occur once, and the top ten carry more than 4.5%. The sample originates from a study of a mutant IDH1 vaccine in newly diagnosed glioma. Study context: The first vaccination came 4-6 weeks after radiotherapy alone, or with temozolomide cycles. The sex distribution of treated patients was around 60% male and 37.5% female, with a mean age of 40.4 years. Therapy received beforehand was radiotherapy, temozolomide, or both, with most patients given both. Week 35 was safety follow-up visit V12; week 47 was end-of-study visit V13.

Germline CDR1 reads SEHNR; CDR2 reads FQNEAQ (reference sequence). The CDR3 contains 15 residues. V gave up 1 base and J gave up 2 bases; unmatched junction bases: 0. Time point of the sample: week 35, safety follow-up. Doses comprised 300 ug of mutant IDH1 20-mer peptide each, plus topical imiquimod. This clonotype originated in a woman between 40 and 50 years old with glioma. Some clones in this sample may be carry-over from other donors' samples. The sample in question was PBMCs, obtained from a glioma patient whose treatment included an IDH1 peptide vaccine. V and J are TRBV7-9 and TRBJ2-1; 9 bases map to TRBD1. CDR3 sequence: CASSLGQGAYNEQFF. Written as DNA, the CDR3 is TGTGCCAGCAGCTTAGGACAGGGGGCCTACAATGAGCAGTTCTTC.